Below are 31 T cell receptor beta chains sequenced from a single sample in a study of T-cell reconstitution after alpha-beta-depleted transplantation in children. A TCRbeta library incorporating unique molecular identifiers was prepared. TCRdb re-called the PCR reads through MiXCR, storing one row per CDR3 protein. Among about 500,000 distinct CDR3 sequences listed, 9.5% to 12% were seen once. The sample was PBMCs, mostly from graft donor cells, taken 180 days after TCRalphabeta/CD19-depleted stem cell transplant. The receptor set was obtained from a female patient aged 2 to 10 who had a stem cell transplant for aplastic anemia, so the T cells may come from the graft donor.

The chain couples TRBV30 to TRBJ2-7; TRBD1 agrees at 8 bases. Trimming removed 8 bases from V and 5 bases from J; junction bases left unmatched: 11. This CDR3 comprises 13 residues. CDR1 and CDR2 from the germline V gene are GTSNPN and SVGIG (reference sequence). For the CDR3, the DNA is TGTGCCGCCGCAGCAGGGGGCTACGACGAGCAGTACTTC. As protein: CAAAAGGYDEQYF.

This sequence joins TRBV27 and TRBJ1-5; D unclear. The CDR3 covers 12 residues. V was cut by 4 bases and J by 5 bases, with 6 bases left in between. Germline V CDR1 and CDR2: MNHEY, SMNVEV (reference sequence). CDR3 coding DNA: TGTGCCAGCAGTTCCCTTTATCAGCCCCAGCATTTT. Translation gives CASSSLYQPQHF.

This clonotype was counted between two and nine times. The chain recombines TRBV11-2 with TRBJ2-7; unclear D gene. V gave up 5 bases and J gave up 2 bases, with 13 bases separating them. In germline, CDR1 is SGHAT, CDR2 FQNNGV. CDR3 length equals 14 residues. The DNA of the CDR3 is TGTGCCAGCAGCACGCGGAATAACCCCTACGAGCAGTACTTC. This codes for CASSTRNNPYEQYF.

CDR3 in amino acids: CASSPGALKGQETQYF. CDR3 bases: TGTGCCAGCTCACCAGGGGCCCTGAAAGGGCAAGAGACCCAGTACTTC. This rearrangement joins TRBV18 to TRBJ2-5; D is perhaps TRBD1 (5 bases). This CDR3 has 16 residues. CDR1 is KGHSH, CDR2 LQKENI, per germline. V lost 2 bases, J lost 2 bases, and 15 bases lay in between.

This clonotype was counted at least ten times. The chain joins TRBV6-5 to TRBJ2-7; 7 bases are a match to TRBD1. CDR1 and CDR2 (germline): MNHEY, SVGAGI. V gave up 6 bases and J gave up 2 bases; unmatched junction bases: 4. The length of the CDR3 is 13 residues. The chain's CDR3 is CASRSQGTYEQYF. The CDR3 nucleotides are TGTGCCAGCAGGTCACAGGGGACCTACGAGCAGTACTTC.

The chain carries TRBV2 and TRBJ2-7; D not certain. CDR3 length equals 12 residues. Per germline, CDR1 SNHLY and CDR2 FYNNEI. CDR3 in amino acids: CACSKSSYEQYV. The CDR3 DNA follows: TGTGCCTGCAGTAAAAGCTCCTACGAGCAGTACGTC.

This clonotype was detected many times. The CDR3 region is CASSQPQGAGYEQYF. The CDR3 coding sequence is TGTGCCAGCAGTCAACCGCAGGGGGCGGGTTACGAGCAGTACTTC. The chain couples TRBV25-1 to TRBJ2-7; TRBD1 matches 8 bases. Looked up from germline, CDR1 is MGHDK and CDR2 is SYGVNS. The V and J ends lost 5 bases and 4 bases, in that order; junction bases with no gene match: 10. The CDR3 is 15 residues long.

V usage is TRBV4-3 and J usage is TRBJ2-1; 7 positions agree with TRBD1. The V segment lost 0 bases and the J segment 0 bases; nucleotides outside the gene matches: 5. The CDR3 runs to 17 residues. Germline V gene data show CDR1 as LGHNA and CDR2 as YSLEER. The CDR3 bases are TGCGCCAGCAGCCAAGAGGACAGGTTGAGCTCCTACAATGAGCAGTTCTTC. Translating gives CASSQEDRLSSYNEQFF.

V gene TRBV6-1 combines with J gene TRBJ2-5; D is possibly TRBD2 (5 bases). Deletions cut 6 bases from V and 9 bases from J, with 11 bases between. Per the germline V gene, CDR1 is MNHNS and CDR2 is SASEGT. The CDR3 sequence is 11 residues long. The CDR3 sequence: CASSAMRAQYF. DNA of the CDR3: TGTGCCAGCAGCGCCATGAGGGCCCAGTACTTC.

This clonotype showed up just a few times. The chain is built from TRBV7-9 and TRBJ2-1, with unresolved D. This CDR3 is 15 amino acids long. Trimming took 7 bases from V and 2 from J, leaving 15 bases between them. Germline-derived CDR1 and CDR2 are SEHNR and FQNEAQ (reference sequence). In DNA form, the CDR3 reads TGTGCCAGCAACCAAGCAGGCGCTACCTACAATGAGCAGTTCTTC. Translated: CASNQAGATYNEQFF.

This clonotype was seen a few times. CDR3 loop: CSAMTSGSDDEQFF. The CDR3 DNA sequence: TGCAGTGCTATGACTAGCGGGAGTGACGATGAGCAGTTCTTC. The chain has TRBV20-1 and TRBJ2-1; 12 positions match TRBD2. Germline CDR1 DFQATT, CDR2 SNEGSKA (reference sequence). The CDR3 sequence is 14 residues long. With V trimmed by 4 bases and J by 8 bases, 6 bases remained unmatched.

This clonotype was seen a handful of times. The chain uses TRBV19 and TRBJ2-1; D is tentatively TRBD1 or TRBD2 (5 bases each). Trimming left V 6 bases short and J 5 bases short, with 14 bases between. Germline V gene data show CDR1 as LNHDA and CDR2 as SQIVND (reference sequence). This CDR3 spans 14 amino acids. CDR3 nucleotide sequence: TGTGCCAGTAGGAACCGGGACCCACACAATGAGCAGTTCTTC. Translation: CASRNRDPHNEQFF.

To note about this clonotype: This could be a read error, since a much larger clone is one nucleotide away. The J gene is TRBJ2-6, the V gene TRBV2; TRBD1 is a possible D gene (5 bases). Germline V gene sequence: CDR1 SNHLY, CDR2 FYNNEI. This CDR3 has 18 amino acids. Here the CDR3 reads CACSSRGGHYSGANVLTF. The DNA of the CDR3 is TGTGCCTGCAGTTCTAGGGGCGGACACTACTCTGGGGCCAACGTCCTGACTTTC.

This clonotype was counted a few times. In DNA, the CDR3 is TGTGCTAGTGGCTCGCTAGCGGGAGGCCCCCAGCGGACGCAGTATTTT. Translation gives CASGSLAGGPQRTQYF. This chain links TRBV12-5 with TRBJ2-3; 11 bases agree with TRBD2. In germline, CDR1 is LGHNT, CDR2 FRNRAP. The V and J ends lost 6 bases and 9 bases, in that order; junction bases with no gene match: 14. The CDR3 has 16 amino acids.

In its sample, this clonotype was seen a few times. V and J are TRBV15 and TRBJ2-1, with D unresolved. Germline CDR1 reads LNHNV; CDR2 reads YYDKDF (reference sequence). Trimming stripped 0 bases from V and 9 bases from J, with 9 bases between. CDR3 length: 13 residues. This CDR3 reads CATSRDLGTEQFF. The CDR3 DNA reads as TGTGCCACCAGCAGAGATCTAGGCACTGAGCAGTTCTTC.

A few counts support this clonotype. This rearrangement joins TRBV7-9 to TRBJ2-5; D uncertain. The CDR3 is made up of 13 amino acids. Germline V lookup: CDR1 SEHNR, CDR2 FQNEAQ (reference sequence). Trimming took off 6 bases at V and 3 bases at J, with 11 bases between the two ends. CDR3 loop: CASRFMVEETQYF. The CDR3 DNA is TGTGCCAGCAGATTTATGGTTGAAGAGACCCAGTACTTC.

The chain couples TRBV20-1 to TRBJ2-3; no clear D. Trimming shortened V by 5 bases and J by 2 bases, and 14 bases separated the two germline ends. CDR1 is DFQATT and CDR2 is SNEGSKA in the germline V gene (reference sequence). The CDR3 has 14 residues. The CDR3 coding sequence is TGCAGTGCTGACTCCGACCCCTTCACAGATACGCAGTATTTT. Amino acid sequence: CSADSDPFTDTQYF.

In its sample, this clonotype was seen a few times. The rearrangement joins TRBV10-3 to TRBJ2-7; 7 nucleotides agree with TRBD1. V shed 5 bases, J shed 0 bases, and the junction held 4 bases outside the gene matches. The germline V gene encodes CDR1 ENHRY and CDR2 SYGVKD. This CDR3 comprises 14 residues. The CDR3: CAISKTGVSYEQYV. The CDR3 nucleotides are TGTGCCATCAGTAAAACAGGGGTCTCCTACGAGCAGTACGTC.

This clonotype showed up many times. V is TRBV7-9 and J is TRBJ2-1; D is ambiguous. Trimming pared 5 bases from V and 10 bases from J, leaving 9 bases between. Per the germline V gene, CDR1 is SEHNR and CDR2 is FQNEAQ (reference sequence). The CDR3 extends over 11 amino acids. This chain's CDR3 is CASSPDWEQFF. The CDR3 coding sequence is TGTGCCAGCAGCCCCGACTGGGAGCAGTTCTTC.

This clonotype appeared a few times. This chain connects TRBV29-1 to TRBJ2-1, with 15 bases lining up with TRBD2. Looked up from germline, CDR1 is SQVTM and CDR2 is ANQGSEA. The CDR3 runs 16 residues. V trimming: 8 bases; J trimming: 0 bases; junction bases outside the gene matches: 5. CDR3 residues: CSTGLAGGSSYNEQFF. For the CDR3, the DNA is TGCAGCACCGGACTAGCGGGAGGGAGCTCCTACAATGAGCAGTTCTTC.

This clonotype has only a few counts. The chain couples TRBV7-2 to TRBJ2-7; 10 bases fit TRBD1. The V segment lost 5 bases and the J segment 4 bases; nucleotides outside the gene matches: 5. The CDR3 spans 14 residues. Germline V gives CDR1 SGHTA, CDR2 FQGNSA. The CDR3 is CASSVRDRGYEQYF. CDR3 sequence (DNA): TGTGCCAGCAGCGTCCGGGACAGGGGATACGAGCAGTACTTC.

This clonotype was found many times. V is TRBV7-9 and J is TRBJ1-1; 7 bases are shared with TRBD1. There are 13 residues in the CDR3. Germline trimming cut 5 bases from V and 8 bases from J; bases unmatched to any gene: 8. The germline V gene has CDR1 SEHNR and CDR2 FQNEAQ (reference sequence). The CDR3: CASSIPGTAEAFF. The CDR3 DNA is TGTGCCAGCAGCATACCCGGGACAGCAGAAGCTTTCTTT.

This clonotype has just a few counts. The chain couples TRBV7-9 to TRBJ2-7, with 8 bases fitting TRBD1. CDR1 and CDR2 from the germline V gene are SEHNR and FQNEAQ (reference sequence). With V trimmed by 5 bases and J by 5 bases, 11 bases remained unmatched. The CDR3 has 15 residues. The CDR3 protein is CASSAIGTGSHEQYF. CDR3 bases: TGTGCCAGCAGCGCGATCGGGACAGGTTCCCACGAGCAGTACTTC.

V usage is TRBV7-8 and J usage is TRBJ2-7; 12 bases fit TRBD1. The CDR3 is 16 amino acids. Germline CDR1 and CDR2: SGHVS and FQNEAQ. V was pared by 5 bases and J by 0 bases, with 5 bases of the junction left unmatched. This chain's CDR3 is CASSPRDRGHSYEQYF. The DNA for the CDR3 is TGTGCCAGCAGCCCCCGGGACAGGGGGCACTCCTACGAGCAGTACTTC.

J is TRBJ2-1 and V is TRBV15; 12 bases match TRBD2. Germline CDR1 reads LNHNV; CDR2 reads YYDKDF (reference sequence). V was clipped by 3 bases and J by 5 bases; unmatched bases: 5. This CDR3 has 16 residues. For the CDR3, the DNA is TGTGCCACCAGCAGCGGGACTAGCGGGTTCCACAATGAGCAGTTCTTC. This translates into CATSSGTSGFHNEQFF.

This clonotype turned up a few times. The rearrangement uses TRBV2 and TRBJ1-6; 8 bases are shared with TRBD1. From germline, CDR1 is SNHLY and CDR2 FYNNEI. This CDR3 comprises 15 residues. The J segment lost 11 bases and the V segment lost 5 bases, leaving 11 bases of the junction unmatched. The CDR3 DNA reads as TGTGCCAGCAGTAGGTCCGGACAGGGAGGCACACCCCTCCACTTT. Amino acid sequence: CASSRSGQGGTPLHF.

To note about this clonotype: A read error is possible here, since a much larger clone lies one base away. V is TRBV7-2 and J is TRBJ2-1; 8 nucleotides line up with TRBD2. There are 17 residues in the CDR3. In germline, CDR1 is SGHTA, CDR2 FQGNSA. In DNA form, the CDR3 reads TGTGCCAGCAGCGGGTTTCCGACTAGCGTCCCCTACATTGAGCAGTTCTTC. As protein: CASSGFPTSVPYIEQFF.

This clonotype showed up many times. This chain uses TRBV7-2 with TRBJ2-1; a weak D match, TRBD1 (5 bases). The CDR3 has 15 amino acids. Germline CDR1 SGHTA, CDR2 FQGNSA. Trimming left V 6 bases short and J 3 bases short, with 15 bases between. DNA of the CDR3: TGTGCCAGCAGTCCCCCTTGGGGCCTCTACAATGAGCAGTTCTTC. It codes for CASSPPWGLYNEQFF.

The V and J genes are TRBV10-3 and TRBJ2-1; 14 nucleotides agree with TRBD2. CDR3 length equals 16 residues. The germline V gene has CDR1 ENHRY and CDR2 SYGVKD. The J segment lost 5 bases and the V segment lost 3 bases, leaving 3 bases of the junction unmatched. For the CDR3, the DNA is TGTGCCATCAGTGACGGACTAGCGGGAGGAGACAATGAGCAGTTCTTC. This sequence encodes CAISDGLAGGDNEQFF.

In its sample, this clonotype was seen a few times. The J gene is TRBJ2-3, the V gene TRBV20-1; tentative D call: TRBD2 (5 bases). The CDR3 is made up of 16 amino acids. The V and J ends lost 0 bases and 4 bases respectively, with 17 bases between them. CDR1 is DFQATT, CDR2 SNEGSKA, per germline (reference sequence). The CDR3 loop reads CSARDGERTDADTQYF. The CDR3 DNA follows: TGCAGTGCTAGAGATGGGGAGCGAACGGATGCAGATACGCAGTATTTT.

This clonotype was seen at least ten times. The J gene is TRBJ2-7, the V gene TRBV5-1; D perhaps matches TRBD2 (5 bases). Trimming pared 8 bases from V and 6 bases from J, leaving 18 bases between. Looked up from germline, CDR1 is SGHRS and CDR2 is YFSETQ. The CDR3 extends over 13 amino acids. CDR3 bases: TGCGCCAGTTACACGGAGATGAGCGGCGAGCAGTACTTC. The encoded protein is CASYTEMSGEQYF. The variable domain in full, with the rest retrieved from reference TRBV5-1 and TRBJ2-7, is KAGVTQTPRYLIKTRGQQVTLSCSPISGHRSVSWYQQTPGQGLQFLFEYFSETQRNKGNFPGRFSGRQFSNSRSEMNVSTLELGDSALYLCASYTEMSGEQYFGPGTRLTVT.